This T cell receptor (beta chain) came from a study of shared clonotypes between healthy human individuals. General observations from the study: Memory subsets generally showed smaller estimated richness than naive subsets did. Sampling involved blood alone; tissue repertoires likely differ.

Only CD45RO-negative cells positively selected for CCR7 counted as naive CD8 cells, so terminally differentiated effector memory CD45RA+ cells were excluded. Donors comprised only Caucasian adults living in Nashville, Tennessee. The assay was carried out at the deep level. Clones were sequenced by immunoSEQ multiplex PCR, and TCRdb holds only the in-frame ones, with some missing. The repertoire holds millions of clones, with about 92% as singletons. Comments on this clone: The antigen remains unidentified.

There are 15 residues in the CDR3. Germline lookup yields CDR1 MDHEN and CDR2 SYDVKM. V was trimmed by 5 bases and J by 1 base, leaving 12 bases between them. This chain uses TRBV28 with TRBJ1-5, with D hard to call. The clonotype was recovered from a man younger than 35 in good health. Some clones in this sample may be carry-over from other donors' samples. The source material was naive CD8+ T cells from PBMCs. CDR3 residues: CASSLVLGSNQPQHF. Written as DNA, the CDR3 is TGTGCCAGCAGTCTGGTCCTCGGGAGCAATCAGCCCCAGCATTTT.